This section outlines one TCR beta chain sequence together with its context. Unique molecular identifiers featured in how the TCRbeta library was prepared. A single record per CDR3 protein comes from TCRdb applying MiXCR to the PCR reads. The table has roughly 500,000 distinct CDR3 sequences, about 17% seen once. CDR1 is SGHRS, CDR2 YFSETQ, per germline. CDR3 length: 12 amino acids. Trimming stripped 7 bases from V and 6 bases from J, with 14 bases between. This entry is derived from a study of T-cell reconstitution after alpha-beta-depleted transplantation in children. The rearrangement links TRBV5-1 to TRBJ2-7; D is undetermined. This TCR was recovered from a human donor who donated a stem cell graft to a child with acute lymphoblastic leukemia. Sequences were derived from PBMCs from the stem cell graft donor, sampled from the stem cell graft. CDR3 in amino acids: CASGRPLGEQYF. CDR3 in DNA: TGCGCCAGCGGACGACCCCTGGGCGAGCAGTACTTC. Combining the CDR3 with reference TRBV5-1 and TRBJ2-7 gives the whole variable domain KAGVTQTPRYLIKTRGQQVTLSCSPISGHRSVSWYQQTPGQGLQFLFEYFSETQRNKGNFPGRFSGRQFSNSRSEMNVSTLELGDSALYLCASGRPLGEQYFGPGTRLTVT.